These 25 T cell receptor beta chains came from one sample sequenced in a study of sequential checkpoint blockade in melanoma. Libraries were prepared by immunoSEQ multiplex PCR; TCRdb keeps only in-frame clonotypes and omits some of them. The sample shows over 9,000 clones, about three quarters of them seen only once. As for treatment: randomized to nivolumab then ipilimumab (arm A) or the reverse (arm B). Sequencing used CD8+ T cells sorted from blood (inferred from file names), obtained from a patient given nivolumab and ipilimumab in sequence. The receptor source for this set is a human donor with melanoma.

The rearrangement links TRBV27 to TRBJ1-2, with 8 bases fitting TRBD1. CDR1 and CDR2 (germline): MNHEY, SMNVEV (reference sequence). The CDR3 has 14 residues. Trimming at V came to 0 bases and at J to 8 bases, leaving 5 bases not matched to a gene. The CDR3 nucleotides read TGTGCCAGCAGTTTATCTTACCAGGGGGCGGGCTACACCTTC. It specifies CASSLSYQGAGYTF.

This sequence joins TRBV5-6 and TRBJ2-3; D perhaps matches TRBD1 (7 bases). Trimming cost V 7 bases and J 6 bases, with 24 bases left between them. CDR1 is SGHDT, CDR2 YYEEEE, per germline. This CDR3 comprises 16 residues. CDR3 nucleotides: TGTGCCAGCCAGCAGGGGGGTCTAGCCGCCAGGGATACGCAGTATTTT. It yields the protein CASQQGGLAARDTQYF.

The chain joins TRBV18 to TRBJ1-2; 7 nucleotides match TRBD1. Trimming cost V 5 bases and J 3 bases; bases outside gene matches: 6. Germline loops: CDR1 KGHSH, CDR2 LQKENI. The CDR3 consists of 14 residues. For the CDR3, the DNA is TGTGCCAGCTCATCCCGGGACAGTTACTATGGCTACACCTTC. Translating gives CASSSRDSYYGYTF.

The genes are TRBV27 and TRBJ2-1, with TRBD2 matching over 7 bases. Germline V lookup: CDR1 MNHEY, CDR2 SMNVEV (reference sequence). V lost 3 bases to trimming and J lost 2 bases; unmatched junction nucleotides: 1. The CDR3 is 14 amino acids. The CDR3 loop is CASSFGGTYNEQFF. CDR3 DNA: TGTGCCAGCAGTTTCGGGGGGACCTACAATGAGCAGTTCTTC.

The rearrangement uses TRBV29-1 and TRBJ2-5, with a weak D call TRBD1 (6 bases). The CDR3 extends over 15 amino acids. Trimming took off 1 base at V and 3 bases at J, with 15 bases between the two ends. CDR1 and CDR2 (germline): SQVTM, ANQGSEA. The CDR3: CSVEASTGMEETQYF. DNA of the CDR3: TGCAGCGTTGAAGCCTCGACAGGAATGGAAGAGACCCAGTACTTC.

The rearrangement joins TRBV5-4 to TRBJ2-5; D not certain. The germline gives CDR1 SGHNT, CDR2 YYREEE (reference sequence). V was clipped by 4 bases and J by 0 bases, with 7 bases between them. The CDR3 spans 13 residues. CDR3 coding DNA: TGTGCCAGCAGCCCGGCGGACCAAGAGACCCAGTACTTC. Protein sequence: CASSPADQETQYF.

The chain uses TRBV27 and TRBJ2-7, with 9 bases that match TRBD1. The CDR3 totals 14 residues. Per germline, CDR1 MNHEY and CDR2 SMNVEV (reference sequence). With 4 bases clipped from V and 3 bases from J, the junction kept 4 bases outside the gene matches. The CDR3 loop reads CASSSTGGSYEQYV. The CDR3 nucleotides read TGTGCCAGCAGTTCGACAGGGGGAAGCTACGAGCAGTACGTC.

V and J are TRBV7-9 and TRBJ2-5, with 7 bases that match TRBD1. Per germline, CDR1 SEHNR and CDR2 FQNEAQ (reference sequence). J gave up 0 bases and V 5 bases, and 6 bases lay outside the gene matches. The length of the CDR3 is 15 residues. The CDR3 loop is CASSAETGYQETQYF. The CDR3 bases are TGTGCCAGCAGCGCCGAGACAGGGTACCAAGAGACCCAGTACTTC.

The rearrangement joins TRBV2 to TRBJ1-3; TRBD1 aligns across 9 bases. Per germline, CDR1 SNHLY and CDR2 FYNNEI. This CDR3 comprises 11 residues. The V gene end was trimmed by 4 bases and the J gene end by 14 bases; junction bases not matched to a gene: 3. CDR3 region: CASSGRDRVYF. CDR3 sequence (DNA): TGTGCCAGCAGTGGCCGGGACAGGGTATATTTT.

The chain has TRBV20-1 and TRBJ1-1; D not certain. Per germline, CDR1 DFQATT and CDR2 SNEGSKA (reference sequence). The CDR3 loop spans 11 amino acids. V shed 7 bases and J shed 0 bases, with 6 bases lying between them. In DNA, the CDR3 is TGCAGTGTGGGCCTGAACACTGAAGCTTTCTTT. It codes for CSVGLNTEAFF.

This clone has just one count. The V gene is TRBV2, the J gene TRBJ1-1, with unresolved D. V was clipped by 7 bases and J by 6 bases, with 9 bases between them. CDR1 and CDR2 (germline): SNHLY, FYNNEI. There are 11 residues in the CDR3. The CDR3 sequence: CASKEESEAFF. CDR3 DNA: TGTGCCAGCAAGGAGGAGTCTGAAGCTTTCTTT.

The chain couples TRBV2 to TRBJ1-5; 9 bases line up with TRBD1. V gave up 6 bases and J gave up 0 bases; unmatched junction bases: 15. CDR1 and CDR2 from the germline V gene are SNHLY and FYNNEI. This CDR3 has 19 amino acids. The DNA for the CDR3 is TGTGCCAGCAGAGGGGTCGGACAGGGGAGAGAAGATAGCAATCAGCCCCAGCATTTT. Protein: CASRGVGQGREDSNQPQHF.

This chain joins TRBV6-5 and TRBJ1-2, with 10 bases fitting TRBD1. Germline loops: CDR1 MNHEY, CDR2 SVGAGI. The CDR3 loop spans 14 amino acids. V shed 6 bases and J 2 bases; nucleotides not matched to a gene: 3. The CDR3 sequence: CASRDRGLNYGYTF. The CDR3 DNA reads TGTGCCAGCAGGGACAGGGGGTTGAACTATGGCTACACCTTC.

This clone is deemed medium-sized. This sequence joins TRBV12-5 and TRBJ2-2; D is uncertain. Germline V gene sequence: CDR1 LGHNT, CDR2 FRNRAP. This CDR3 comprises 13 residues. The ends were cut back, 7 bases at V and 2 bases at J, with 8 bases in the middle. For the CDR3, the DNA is TGTGCTAGTGCCATTACTAACACCGGGGAGCTGTTTTTT. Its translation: CASAITNTGELFF.

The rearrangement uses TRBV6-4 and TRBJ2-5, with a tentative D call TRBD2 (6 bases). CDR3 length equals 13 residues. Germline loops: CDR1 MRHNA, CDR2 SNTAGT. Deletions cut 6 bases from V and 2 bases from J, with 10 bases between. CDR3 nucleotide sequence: TGTGCCAGCAGCGCTAGCGCACAAGAGACCCAGTACTTC. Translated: CASSASAQETQYF.

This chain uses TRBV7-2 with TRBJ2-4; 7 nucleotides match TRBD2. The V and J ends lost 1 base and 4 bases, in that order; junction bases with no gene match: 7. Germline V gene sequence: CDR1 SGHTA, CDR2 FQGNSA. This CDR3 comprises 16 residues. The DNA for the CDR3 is TGTGCCAGCAGCTTAGAGGGGTGGACTAGTAAAAACATTCAGTACTTC. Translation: CASSLEGWTSKNIQYF.

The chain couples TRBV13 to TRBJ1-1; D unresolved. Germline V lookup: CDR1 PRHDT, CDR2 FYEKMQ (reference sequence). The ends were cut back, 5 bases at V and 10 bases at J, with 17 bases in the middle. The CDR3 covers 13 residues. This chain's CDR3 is CASSARPGIGAFF. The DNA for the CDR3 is TGTGCCAGCAGCGCCCGTCCGGGGATCGGAGCTTTCTTT. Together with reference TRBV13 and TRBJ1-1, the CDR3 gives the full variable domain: AAGVIQSPRHLIKEKRETATLKCYPIPRHDTVYWYQQGPGQDPQFLISFYEKMQSDKGSIPDRFSAQQFSDYHSELNMSSLELGDSALYFCASSARPGIGAFFGQGTRLTVV.

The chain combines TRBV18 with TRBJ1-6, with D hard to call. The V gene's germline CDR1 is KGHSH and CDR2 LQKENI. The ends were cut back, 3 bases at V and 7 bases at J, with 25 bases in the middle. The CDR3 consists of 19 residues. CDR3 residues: CASSPTRAGFEHPNSPLHF. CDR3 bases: TGTGCCAGCTCACCCACCCGTGCGGGCTTCGAACACCCAAATTCACCCCTCCACTTT.

The CDR3 spells CASSPPGGMNTEAFF. The CDR3 DNA reads as TGTGCCAGCAGCCCCCCGGGGGGGATGAACACTGAAGCTTTCTTT. The chain employs TRBV11-3 and TRBJ1-1; weak D call: TRBD1 (5 bases). With 5 bases removed from V and 0 bases from J, the gap between germline ends came to 13 bases. The germline V gene encodes CDR1 SGHNT and CDR2 YENEEA. The CDR3 totals 15 residues. The full variable domain, completed using reference TRBV11-3 and TRBJ1-1, is EAGVVQSPRYKIIEKKQPVAFWCNPISGHNTLYWYLQNLGQGPELLIRYENEEAVDDSQLPKDRFSAERLKGVDSTLKIQPAELGDSAVYLCASSPPGGMNTEAFFGQGTRLTVV.

CDR3 residues: CASSPTSGGYEQYF. As DNA, the CDR3 is TGTGCCAGCAGCCCAACTTCAGGGGGCTACGAGCAGTACTTC. The chain joins TRBV27 to TRBJ2-7; 7 nucleotides align to TRBD1. This CDR3 is 14 amino acids long. J lost 3 bases, V lost 6 bases, and 8 bases had no gene match. Germline lookup yields CDR1 MNHEY and CDR2 SMNVEV (reference sequence).

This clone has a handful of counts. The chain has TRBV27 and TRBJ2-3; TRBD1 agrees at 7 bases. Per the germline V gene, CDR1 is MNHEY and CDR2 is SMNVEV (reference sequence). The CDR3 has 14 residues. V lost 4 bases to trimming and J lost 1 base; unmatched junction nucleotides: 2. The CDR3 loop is CASSSGTGTDTQYF. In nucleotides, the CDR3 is TGTGCCAGCAGTTCAGGGACAGGCACAGATACGCAGTATTTT.

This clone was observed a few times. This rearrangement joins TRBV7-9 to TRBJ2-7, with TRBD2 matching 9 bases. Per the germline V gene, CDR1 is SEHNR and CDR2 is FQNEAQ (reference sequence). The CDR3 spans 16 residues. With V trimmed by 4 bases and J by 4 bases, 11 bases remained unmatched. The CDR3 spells CASSSSYSGSRYEQYV. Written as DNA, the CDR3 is TGTGCCAGCAGCTCCTCTTATAGCGGGAGTCGATACGAGCAGTACGTC.

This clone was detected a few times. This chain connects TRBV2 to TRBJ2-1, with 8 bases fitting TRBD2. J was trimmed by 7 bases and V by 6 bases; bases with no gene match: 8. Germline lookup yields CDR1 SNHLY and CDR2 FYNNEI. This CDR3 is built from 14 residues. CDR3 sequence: CASSDPAGENEQFF. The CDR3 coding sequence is TGTGCCAGCAGCGACCCAGCGGGGGAGAATGAGCAGTTCTTC. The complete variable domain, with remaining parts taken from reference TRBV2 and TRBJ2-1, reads EPEVTQTPSHQVTQMGQEVILRCVPISNHLYFYWYRQILGQKVEFLVSFYNNEISEKSEIFDDQFSVERPDGSNFTLKIRSTKLEDSAMYFCASSDPAGENEQFFGPGTRLTVL.

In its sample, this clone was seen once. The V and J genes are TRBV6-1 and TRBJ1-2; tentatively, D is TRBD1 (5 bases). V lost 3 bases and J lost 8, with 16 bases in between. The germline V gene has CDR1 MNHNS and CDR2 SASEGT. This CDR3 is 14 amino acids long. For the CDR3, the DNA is TGTGCCAGCAGTGAGGGGCTTTTCGTAGGAGGCTACACCTTC. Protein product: CASSEGLFVGGYTF.

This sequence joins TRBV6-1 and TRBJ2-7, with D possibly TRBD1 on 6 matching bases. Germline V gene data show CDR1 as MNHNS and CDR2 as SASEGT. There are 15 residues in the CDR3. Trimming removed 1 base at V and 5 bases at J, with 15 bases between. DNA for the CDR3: TGTGCCAGCAGTGAAGGGCAAGGGGGTAGCGACGAGCAGTACGTC. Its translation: CASSEGQGGSDEQYV.